The 9 T cell receptor beta chains below come from one sample, sequenced in a study of CD8 T cells in Susac syndrome. Random hexamers were used to reverse transcribe roughly 0.5 to 1 ug of RNA. A single record per CDR3 protein comes from TCRdb applying MiXCR to the immunoSEQ multiplex PCR reads. The sample lists about 69,000 distinct CDR3 sequences, just under 95% occurring once. Sequences were obtained from CD8+ T cells from PBMCs. These receptors came from a human donor in good health.

The chain has TRBV12-3 or TRBV12-4 and TRBJ2-5, with 8 bases aligning to TRBD1. This CDR3 has 15 amino acids. J was trimmed by 5 bases and V by 2 bases; bases with no gene match: 7. CDR3 residues: CASSLRTGSVETQYF. The CDR3 bases are TGTGCCAGCAGTTTACGGACAGGGTCGGTGGAGACCCAGTACTTC.

The rearrangement links TRBV7-9 to TRBJ2-1, with TRBD1 matching over 12 bases. There are 15 residues in the CDR3. The germline gives CDR1 SEHNR, CDR2 FQNEAQ (reference sequence). After removal of 5 bases from V and 8 bases from J, the junction contained 7 bases not matched to a gene. Written as DNA, the CDR3 is TGTGCCAGCAGCCCCTGGGACAGGGGGCTGGATGAGCAGTTCTTC. Its translation: CASSPWDRGLDEQFF.

V and J are TRBV5-6 and TRBJ1-5; the D is unclear. V lost 4 bases and J 8 bases, leaving 19 bases between the germline ends. Germline CDR1 and CDR2: SGHDT and YYEEEE. The CDR3 totals 15 residues. CDR3 bases: TGTGCCAGCAGCCGTTTTGGACTCCGGGATGAGCCCCAGCATTTT. It codes for CASSRFGLRDEPQHF.

The V call is TRBV13, the J call TRBJ1-5, with D hard to call. V lost 3 bases to trimming and J lost 6 bases, with 6 bases between them. The CDR3 totals 12 residues. The germline V gene encodes CDR1 PRHDT and CDR2 FYEKMQ (reference sequence). CDR3 nucleotides: TGTGCCAGCAGCTTCCGAGGTCAGCCCCAGCATTTT. It translates to CASSFRGQPQHF.

The V call is TRBV12-3 or TRBV12-4, the J call TRBJ1-5; the D gene is possibly TRBD1 (5 bases). V was trimmed by 3 bases and J by 0 bases, leaving 9 bases between them. This CDR3 spans 15 amino acids. Here the CDR3 reads CASSLGQYSNQPQHF. The DNA for the CDR3 is TGTGCCAGCAGTTTGGGGCAGTATAGCAATCAGCCCCAGCATTTT.

The V call is TRBV27, the J call TRBJ2-7, with TRBD1 matching over 8 bases. The CDR3 totals 13 residues. J lost 3 bases, V lost 3 bases, and 1 base had no gene match. The germline gives CDR1 MNHEY, CDR2 SMNVEV (reference sequence). This CDR3 is CASSLGTGYEQYV. CDR3 sequence (DNA): TGTGCCAGCAGTTTGGGGACAGGCTACGAGCAGTACGTC.

The V call is TRBV7-2, the J call TRBJ2-5, with unresolved D. The V end was cut by 5 bases, the J end by 2 bases, with 9 bases between. Looked up from germline, CDR1 is SGHTA and CDR2 is FQGNSA. The CDR3 contains 13 residues. The CDR3 here is CASSGWPQETQYF. The CDR3 bases are TGTGCCAGCAGCGGGTGGCCGCAAGAGACCCAGTACTTC.

This clonotype was found once. The J gene is TRBJ1-1, the V gene TRBV4-3; D is unresolved. With 1 base removed from V and 0 bases from J, the gap between germline ends came to 3 bases. Germline V gene data show CDR1 as LGHNA and CDR2 as YSLEER. The CDR3 is made up of 13 amino acids. The CDR3 spells CASSQVMNTEAFF. CDR3 sequence (DNA): TGCGCCAGCAGCCAAGTTATGAACACTGAAGCTTTCTTT.

The J gene is TRBJ2-1, the V gene TRBV29-1; D perhaps matches TRBD2 (7 bases). Germline loops: CDR1 SQVTM, CDR2 ANQGSEA. The CDR3 extends over 15 amino acids. Trimming took 5 bases from V and 0 from J, leaving 14 bases between them. Here the CDR3 DNA reads TGCAGCGTTACACCCGGGGGGCGCTCCTACAATGAGCAGTTCTTC. Translation: CSVTPGGRSYNEQFF.